These T cell receptor beta chains were read from a single sample in a study of blood T cell repertoires in COVID-19. The table came from immunoSEQ multiplex PCR; TCRdb's copy has only in-frame clones and leaves some out. The sample holds hundreds of thousands of clones, 70% to 90% seen once. Sequencing input: peripheral blood. These receptors came from a woman aged 45-65 years with COVID-19, enrolled during active disease. Both conserved end residues are part of each CDR3. D genes are given only for firm matches. The size of a clone is reported for some rows only, either as once, few or many, or as a class for expanded clones.

clone_size | j_call | d_call | v_call | cdr3_aa | cdr3_nt
. | TRBJ2-1 | . | TRBV18 | CASSPPAGQHEQFF | TGTGCCAGCTCACCACCGGCAGGGCAGCATGAGCAGTTCTTC
. | TRBJ1-5 | . | TRBV2 | CASSLGTGHSNQPQHF | TGTGCCAGCAGTTTAGGGACTGGCCATAGCAATCAGCCCCAGCATTTT
. | TRBJ2-3 | TRBD2 | TRBV7-2 | CASSLGGLTGDTQYF | TGTGCCAGCAGCTTAGGGGGACTAACGGGAGATACGCAGTATTTT
. | TRBJ1-2 | . | TRBV10-3 | CAISESDAVGYTF | TGTGCCATCAGTGAGTCGGATGCGGTTGGCTACACCTTC
. | TRBJ1-6 | . | TRBV6-6 | CASRPGTSYLPLHF | TGTGCCAGCAGACCCGGGACAAGCTATTTACCCCTCCACTTT
once | TRBJ2-2 | TRBD1 | TRBV24-1 | CATSDLGTGADTGELFF | TGTGCCACCAGTGATCTCGGGACAGGGGCGGACACCGGGGAGCTGTTTTTT
once | TRBJ1-4 | . | TRBV7-9 | CASSSQVTDSPLF | TGTGCCAGCAGCTCCCAGGTGACAGACAGCCCTCTTTTT
. | TRBJ1-2 | . | TRBV6-5 | CASKRAEEGYTF | TGTGCCAGTAAGCGGGCTGAGGAAGGCTACACCTTC
. | TRBJ2-1 | . | TRBV18 | CASSPRQDIEQFF | TGTGCCAGCTCACCACGACAGGACATTGAGCAGTTCTTC
. | TRBJ1-1 | TRBD1 | TRBV7-9 | CASTVPGQGLVTEAFF | TGTGCCAGCACTGTACCGGGACAGGGGCTGGTCACTGAAGCTTTCTTT
. | TRBJ2-7 | . | TRBV7-9 | CASSLDGFSYEQYF | TGTGCCAGCAGCTTAGACGGGTTCTCCTACGAGCAGTACTTC
. | TRBJ1-2 | TRBD1 | TRBV12-5 | CASGPVPRQGIYGYTF | TGTGCTAGTGGTCCTGTACCCAGACAGGGGATCTATGGCTACACCTTC
. | TRBJ1-2 | . | TRBV28 | CASTVRAQFYGYTF | TGTGCCAGCACCGTCAGGGCACAGTTCTATGGCTACACCTTC
. | TRBJ1-2 | . | TRBV7-9 | CASSLQQGNGYTF | TGTGCCAGCAGCCTACAACAGGGTAATGGCTACACCTTC
. | TRBJ1-6 | . | TRBV4-2 | CASSQDTTENSPLHF | TGTGCCAGCAGCCAAGATACTACGGAGAATTCACCCCTCCACTTT
. | TRBJ2-2 | . | TRBV12-3/TRBV12-4 | CASSLVAPGELFF | TGTGCCAGCAGTTTGGTAGCCCCCGGGGAGCTGTTTTTT
once | TRBJ1-4 | TRBD1 | TRBV7-6 | CASSRTRTGRGKLFF | TGTGCCAGCAGCCGAACGCGGACAGGGAGGGGAAAACTGTTTTTT
. | TRBJ1-2 | . | TRBV12-3/TRBV12-4 | CASSFDRSYGYTF | TGTGCCAGCAGTTTCGACAGGTCCTATGGCTACACCTTC
. | TRBJ1-2 | . | TRBV5-5 | CASSRLGDYGYTF | TGTGCCAGCAGCCGACTGGGTGACTATGGCTACACCTTC
. | TRBJ2-1 | TRBD2 | TRBV13 | CASSSWTSVHEQFF | TGTGCCAGCAGCTCTTGGACTAGCGTCCATGAGCAGTTCTTC
. | TRBJ2-7 | TRBD1 | TRBV19 | CASSPRDRESYEQYF | TGTGCCAGTAGTCCCCGGGACAGGGAGAGCTACGAGCAGTACTTC
. | TRBJ2-5 | TRBD2 | TRBV30 | CAWTLDRGRAQYF | TGTGCCTGGACCCTCGACCGGGGGAGGGCCCAGTACTTC
few | TRBJ2-7 | TRBD1 | TRBV5-1 | CASSAPGTGSYEQYF | TGCGCCAGCAGCGCCCCCGGGACAGGGTCCTACGAGCAGTACTTC
. | TRBJ2-5 | . | TRBV5-1 | CASRTQGSQETQYF | TGCGCCAGCAGGACACAGGGTTCCCAAGAGACCCAGTACTTC